The next 4 T cell receptor beta chains were all read from a single sample in a study of blood T cell repertoires in COVID-19. TCRdb's copy holds only in-frame clones and misses some; the assay was immunoSEQ multiplex PCR. The repertoire has about 260,000 clones, 75% to 90% of them found once; the top ten carry about 2.2%. The specimen was peripheral blood. The receptors here all came from a woman aged 45-59 years who had recovered from COVID-19.

The J gene is TRBJ1-1, the V gene TRBV27; D possibly corresponds to TRBD1 (5 bases). The CDR3 contains 14 residues. Trimming removed 6 bases from V and 1 base from J, with 12 bases in between. The germline V gene has CDR1 MNHEY and CDR2 SMNVEV (reference sequence). CDR3 in DNA: TGTGCCAGCAGCCGACCGACAGAGAACACTGAAGCTTTCTTT. Encoded protein: CASSRPTENTEAFF.

The chain carries TRBV6-4 and TRBJ2-2, with TRBD2 identical over 12 bases. CDR1 and CDR2 from the germline V gene are MRHNA and SNTAGT. This CDR3 has 17 amino acids. V lost 5 bases to trimming and J lost 5 bases; unmatched junction nucleotides: 9. In nucleotides, the CDR3 is TGTGCCAGCAGTCCACTAGCGGGAGGTACCAGGACCGGGGAGCTGTTTTTT. Translation gives CASSPLAGGTRTGELFF.

This chain uses TRBV6-6 with TRBJ2-3; D is unclear. The CDR3 loop spans 15 amino acids. V was pared by 6 bases and J by 4 bases, with 17 bases between. In germline, CDR1 is MNHNY, CDR2 SVGAGI (reference sequence). CDR3 region: CASSYMSAGSDTQYF. CDR3 DNA: TGTGCCAGCAGCTATATGTCAGCAGGCTCAGATACGCAGTATTTT.

This clone was observed a single time. The V and J genes are TRBV11-3 and TRBJ1-2; 9 positions match TRBD1. V lost 5 bases to trimming and J lost 6 bases; unmatched junction nucleotides: 10. Germline CDR1 SGHNT, CDR2 YENEEA. The CDR3 length is 15 residues. This CDR3 reads CASSGRQGGYNGYTF. DNA for the CDR3: TGTGCCAGCAGCGGACGACAGGGGGGATATAATGGCTACACCTTC.